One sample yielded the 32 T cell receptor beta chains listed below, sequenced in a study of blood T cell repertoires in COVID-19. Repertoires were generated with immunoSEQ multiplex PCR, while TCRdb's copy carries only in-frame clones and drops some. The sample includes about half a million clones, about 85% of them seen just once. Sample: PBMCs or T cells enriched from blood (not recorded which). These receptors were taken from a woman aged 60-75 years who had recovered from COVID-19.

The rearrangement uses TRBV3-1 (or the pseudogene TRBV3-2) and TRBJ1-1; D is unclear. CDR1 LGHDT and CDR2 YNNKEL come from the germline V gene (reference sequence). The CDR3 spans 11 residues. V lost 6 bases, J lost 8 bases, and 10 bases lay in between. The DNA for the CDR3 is TGTGCCAGCAGACTAGGAGGGGAAGCTTTCTTT. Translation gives CASRLGGEAFF.

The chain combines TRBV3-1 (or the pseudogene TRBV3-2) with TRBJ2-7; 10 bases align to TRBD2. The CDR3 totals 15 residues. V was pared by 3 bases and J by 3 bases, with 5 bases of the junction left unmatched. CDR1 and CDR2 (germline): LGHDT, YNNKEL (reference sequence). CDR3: CASSHEAGGIYEQYF. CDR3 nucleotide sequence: TGTGCCAGCAGCCATGAAGCGGGGGGGATCTACGAGCAGTACTTC.

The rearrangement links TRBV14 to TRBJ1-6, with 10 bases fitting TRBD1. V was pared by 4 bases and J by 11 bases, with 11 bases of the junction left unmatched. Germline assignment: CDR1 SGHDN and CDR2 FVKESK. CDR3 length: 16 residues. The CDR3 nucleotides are TGTGCCAGCAGCCCAGCCCGGGACAGGGGAAAAACACCCCTCCACTTT. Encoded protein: CASSPARDRGKTPLHF.

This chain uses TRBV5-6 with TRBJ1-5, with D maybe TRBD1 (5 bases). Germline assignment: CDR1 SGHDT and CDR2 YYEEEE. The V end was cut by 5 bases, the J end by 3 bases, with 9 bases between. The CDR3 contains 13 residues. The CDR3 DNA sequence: TGTGCCAGCAGTCTACAGGCCAATCAGCCCCAGCATTTT. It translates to CASSLQANQPQHF.

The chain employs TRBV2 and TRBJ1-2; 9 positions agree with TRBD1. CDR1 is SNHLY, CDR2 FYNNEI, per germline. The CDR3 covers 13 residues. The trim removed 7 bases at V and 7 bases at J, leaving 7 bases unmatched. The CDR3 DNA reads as TGTGCCAGCAATGACAGGGGGGAAGTTGGCTACACCTTC. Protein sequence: CASNDRGEVGYTF.

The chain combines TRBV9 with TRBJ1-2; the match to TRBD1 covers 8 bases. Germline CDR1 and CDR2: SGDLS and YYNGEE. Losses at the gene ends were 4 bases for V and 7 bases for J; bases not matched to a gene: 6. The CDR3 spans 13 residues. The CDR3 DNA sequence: TGTGCCAGCAGCCCGACAGGGGTCCTTGGCTACACCTTC. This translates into CASSPTGVLGYTF.

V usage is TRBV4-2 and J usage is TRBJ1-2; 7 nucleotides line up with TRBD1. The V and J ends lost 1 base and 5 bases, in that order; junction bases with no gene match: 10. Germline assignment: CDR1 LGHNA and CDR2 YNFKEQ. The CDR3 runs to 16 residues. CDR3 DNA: TGTGCCAGCAGCCAAGCCCGATCGACAGGGAGTTATGGCTACACCTTC. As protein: CASSQARSTGSYGYTF.

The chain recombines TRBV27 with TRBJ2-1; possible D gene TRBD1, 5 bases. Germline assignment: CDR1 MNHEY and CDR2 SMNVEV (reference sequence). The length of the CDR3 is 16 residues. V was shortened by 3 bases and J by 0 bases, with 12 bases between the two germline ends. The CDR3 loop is CASSFRQRSSYNEQFF. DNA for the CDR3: TGTGCCAGCAGTTTCAGACAGAGGAGCTCCTACAATGAGCAGTTCTTC.

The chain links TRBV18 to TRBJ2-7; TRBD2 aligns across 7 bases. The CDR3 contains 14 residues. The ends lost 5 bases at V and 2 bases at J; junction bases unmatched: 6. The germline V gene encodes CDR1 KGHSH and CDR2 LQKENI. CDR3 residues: CASSSIGLAYEQYF. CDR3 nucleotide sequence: TGTGCCAGCTCATCCATCGGACTAGCCTACGAGCAGTACTTC.

CDR3 DNA: TGTGCCAGCAGCCTATGGACAGGGACCAAAAACATTCAGTACTTC. It yields the protein CASSLWTGTKNIQYF. V usage is TRBV6-5 and J usage is TRBJ2-4; 8 nucleotides agree with TRBD1. Germline CDR1 reads MNHEY; CDR2 reads SVGAGI. The CDR3 totals 15 residues. V was pared by 6 bases and J by 2 bases, with 6 bases of the junction left unmatched.

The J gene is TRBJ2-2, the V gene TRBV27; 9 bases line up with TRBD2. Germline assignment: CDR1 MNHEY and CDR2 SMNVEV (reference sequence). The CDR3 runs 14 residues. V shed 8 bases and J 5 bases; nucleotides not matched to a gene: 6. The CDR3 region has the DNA TGTGCCAGCGGGCGGGGGGGGCGGACCGGGGAGCTGTTTTTT. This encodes CASGRGGRTGELFF.

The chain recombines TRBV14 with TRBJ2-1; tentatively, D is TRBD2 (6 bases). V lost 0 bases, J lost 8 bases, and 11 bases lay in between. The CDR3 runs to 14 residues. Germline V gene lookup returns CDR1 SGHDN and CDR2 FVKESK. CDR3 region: CASSQEIGGDEQFF. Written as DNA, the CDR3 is TGTGCCAGCAGCCAAGAAATCGGCGGGGATGAGCAGTTCTTC. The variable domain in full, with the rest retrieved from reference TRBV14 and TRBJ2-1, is EAGVTQFPSHSVIEKGQTVTLRCDPISGHDNLYWYRRVMGKEIKFLLHFVKESKQDESGMPNNRFLAERTGGTYSTLKVQPAELEDSGVYFCASSQEIGGDEQFFGPGTRLTVL.

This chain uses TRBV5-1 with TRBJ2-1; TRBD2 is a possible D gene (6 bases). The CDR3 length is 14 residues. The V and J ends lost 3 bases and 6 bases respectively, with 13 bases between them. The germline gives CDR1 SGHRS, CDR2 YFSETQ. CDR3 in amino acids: CASSSGLGFNEQFF. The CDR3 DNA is TGCGCCAGCAGCTCGGGACTGGGCTTCAATGAGCAGTTCTTC.

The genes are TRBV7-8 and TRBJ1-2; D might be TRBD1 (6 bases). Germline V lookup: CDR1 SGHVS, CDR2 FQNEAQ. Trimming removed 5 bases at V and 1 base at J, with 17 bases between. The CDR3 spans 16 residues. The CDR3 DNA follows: TGTGCCAGCAGCCGGGGGGGGGCTGCGAGTAACTATGGCTACACCTTC. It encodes CASSRGGAASNYGYTF.

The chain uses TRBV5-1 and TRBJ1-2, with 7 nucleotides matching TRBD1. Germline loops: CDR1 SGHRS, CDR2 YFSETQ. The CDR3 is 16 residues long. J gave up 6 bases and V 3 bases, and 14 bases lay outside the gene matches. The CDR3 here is CASSSGTEASRHGYTF. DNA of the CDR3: TGCGCCAGCAGCTCCGGGACAGAGGCTTCAAGGCATGGCTACACCTTC.

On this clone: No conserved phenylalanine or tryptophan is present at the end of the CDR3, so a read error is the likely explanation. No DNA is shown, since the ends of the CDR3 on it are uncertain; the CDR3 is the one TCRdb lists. CDR3 residues: CASSILARQVV. V usage is TRBV12-3 or TRBV12-4 and J usage is TRBJ1-1; no DNA check was done on the table's D call, TRBD1. The CDR3 is 11 residues long, ends included.

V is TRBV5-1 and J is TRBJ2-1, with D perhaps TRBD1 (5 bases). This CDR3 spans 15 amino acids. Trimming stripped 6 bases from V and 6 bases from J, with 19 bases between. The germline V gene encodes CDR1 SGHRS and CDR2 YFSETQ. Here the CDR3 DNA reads TGCGCCAGCAACTTTCGTCCAGGGTCAGGCAATGAGCAGTTCTTC. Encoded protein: CASNFRPGSGNEQFF.

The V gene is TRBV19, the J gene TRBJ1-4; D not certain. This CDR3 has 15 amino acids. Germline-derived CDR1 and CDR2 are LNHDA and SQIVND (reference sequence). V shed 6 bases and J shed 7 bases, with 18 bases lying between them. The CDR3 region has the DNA TGTGCCAGTAGCCCTCTGACGTCGTCGGGTGAAAAACTGTTTTTT. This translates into CASSPLTSSGEKLFF.

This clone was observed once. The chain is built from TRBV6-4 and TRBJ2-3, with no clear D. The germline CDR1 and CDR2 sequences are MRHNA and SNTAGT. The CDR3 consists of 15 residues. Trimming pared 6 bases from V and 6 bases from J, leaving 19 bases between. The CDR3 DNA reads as TGTGCCAGCAGACTTGAAGCATCCCGTCATGATACGCAGTATTTT. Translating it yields CASRLEASRHDTQYF.

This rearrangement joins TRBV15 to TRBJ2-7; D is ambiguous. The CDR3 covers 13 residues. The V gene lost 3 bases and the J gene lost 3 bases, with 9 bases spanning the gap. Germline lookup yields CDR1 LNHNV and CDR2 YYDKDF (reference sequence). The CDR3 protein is CATSRSQIYEQYV. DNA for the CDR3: TGTGCCACCAGCAGGAGCCAAATCTACGAGCAGTACGTC.

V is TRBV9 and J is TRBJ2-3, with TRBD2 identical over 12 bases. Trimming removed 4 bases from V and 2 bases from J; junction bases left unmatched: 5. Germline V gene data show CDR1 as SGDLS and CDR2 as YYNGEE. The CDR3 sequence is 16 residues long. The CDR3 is CASSPRTSGDTDTQYF. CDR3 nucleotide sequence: TGTGCCAGCAGCCCGCGGACTAGCGGGGACACAGATACGCAGTATTTT.

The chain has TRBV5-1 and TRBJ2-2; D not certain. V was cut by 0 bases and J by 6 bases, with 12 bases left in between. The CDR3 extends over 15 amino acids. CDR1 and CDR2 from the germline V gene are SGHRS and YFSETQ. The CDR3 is CASSLVAAAPGELFF. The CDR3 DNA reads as TGCGCCAGCAGCTTGGTGGCGGCAGCCCCCGGGGAGCTGTTTTTT.

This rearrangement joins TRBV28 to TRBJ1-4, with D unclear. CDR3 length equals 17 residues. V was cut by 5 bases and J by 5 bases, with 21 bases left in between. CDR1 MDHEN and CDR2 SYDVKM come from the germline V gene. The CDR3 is CASSDSPPGGRNEKLFF. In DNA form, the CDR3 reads TGTGCCAGCAGTGACTCACCTCCGGGAGGCAGGAATGAAAAACTGTTTTTT.

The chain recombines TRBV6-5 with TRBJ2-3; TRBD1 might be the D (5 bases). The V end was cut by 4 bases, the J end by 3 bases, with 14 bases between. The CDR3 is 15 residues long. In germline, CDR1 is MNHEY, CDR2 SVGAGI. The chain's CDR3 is CASSWGPLGTDTQYF. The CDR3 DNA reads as TGTGCCAGCAGTTGGGGCCCGCTGGGAACAGATACGCAGTATTTT.

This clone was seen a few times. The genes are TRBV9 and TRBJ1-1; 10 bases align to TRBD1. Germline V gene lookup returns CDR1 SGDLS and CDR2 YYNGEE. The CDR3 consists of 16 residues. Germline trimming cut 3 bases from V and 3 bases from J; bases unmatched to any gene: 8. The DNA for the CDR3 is TGTGCCAGCAGCGCACGACAGGGGGCGATAGACACTGAAGCTTTCTTT. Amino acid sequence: CASSARQGAIDTEAFF.

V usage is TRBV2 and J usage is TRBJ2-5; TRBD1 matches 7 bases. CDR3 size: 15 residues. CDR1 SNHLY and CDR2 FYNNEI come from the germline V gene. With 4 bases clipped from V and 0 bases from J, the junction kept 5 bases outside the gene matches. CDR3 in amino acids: CASSAGQGDQETQYF. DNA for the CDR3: TGTGCCAGCAGTGCGGGTCAGGGGGACCAAGAGACCCAGTACTTC.

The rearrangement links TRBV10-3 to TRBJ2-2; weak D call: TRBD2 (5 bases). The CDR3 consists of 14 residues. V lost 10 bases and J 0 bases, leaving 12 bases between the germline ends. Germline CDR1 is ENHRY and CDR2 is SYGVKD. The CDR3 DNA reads TGTGCCACTGGGAGACACGCGAACACCGGGGAGCTGTTTTTT. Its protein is CATGRHANTGELFF.

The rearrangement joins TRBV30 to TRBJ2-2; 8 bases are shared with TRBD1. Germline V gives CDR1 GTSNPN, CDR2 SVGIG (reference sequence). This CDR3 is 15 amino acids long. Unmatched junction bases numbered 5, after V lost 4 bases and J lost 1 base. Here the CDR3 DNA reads TGTGCCTGGAAAACAGGGGGACGGAACACCGGGGAGCTGTTTTTT. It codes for CAWKTGGRNTGELFF.

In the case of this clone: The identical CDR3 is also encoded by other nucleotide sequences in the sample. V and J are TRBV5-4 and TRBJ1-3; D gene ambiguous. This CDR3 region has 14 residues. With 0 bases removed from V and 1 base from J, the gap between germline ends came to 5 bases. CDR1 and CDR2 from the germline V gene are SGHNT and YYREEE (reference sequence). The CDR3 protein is CASSLAGSGNTIYF. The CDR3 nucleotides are TGTGCCAGCAGCTTGGCAGGTTCTGGAAACACCATATATTTT.

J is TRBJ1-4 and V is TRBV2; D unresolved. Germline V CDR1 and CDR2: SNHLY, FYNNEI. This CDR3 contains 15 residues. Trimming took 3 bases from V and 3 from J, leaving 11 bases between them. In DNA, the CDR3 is TGTGCCAGCAGTGATAGGTCAGGCGCTAATGAAAAACTGTTTTTT. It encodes CASSDRSGANEKLFF.

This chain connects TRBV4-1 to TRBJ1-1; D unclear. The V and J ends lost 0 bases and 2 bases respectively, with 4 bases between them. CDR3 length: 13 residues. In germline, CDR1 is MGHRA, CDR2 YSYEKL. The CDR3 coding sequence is TGCGCCAGCAGCCAAGAAGCTAACACTGAAGCTTTCTTT. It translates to CASSQEANTEAFF.

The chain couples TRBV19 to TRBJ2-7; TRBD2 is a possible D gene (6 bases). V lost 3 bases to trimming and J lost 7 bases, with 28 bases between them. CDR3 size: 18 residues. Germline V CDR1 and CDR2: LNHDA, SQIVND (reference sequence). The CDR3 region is CASSIGAGRSLGSREQYF. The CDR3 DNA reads TGTGCCAGTAGTATCGGGGCGGGAAGGTCCCTTGGCTCCCGGGAGCAGTACTTC.